The next 2 T cell receptor beta chains were all read from a single sample in a study of cytomegalovirus exposure and HLA in healthy donors. PCR amplification relied on 60 Vbeta primers (plus 13 Jbeta primers). Only in-frame clones appear in the TCRdb table, and some are missing; sequencing was by immunoSEQ multiplex PCR. The sample holds some 65,000 clones, around 62% seen once. Material: PBMCs. The receptors were sampled from a man aged 25-40 years in good health and CMV-seronegative.

The V gene is TRBV29-1, the J gene TRBJ2-7; weak D call: TRBD2 (6 bases). The CDR3 has 11 residues. The germline V gene encodes CDR1 SQVTM and CDR2 ANQGSEA. The ends were cut back, 4 bases at V and 6 bases at J, with 10 bases in the middle. The CDR3 nucleotides are TGCAGCGTTGCGACTAGTTTCGAGCAGTACTTC. It codes for CSVATSFEQYF.

This chain uses TRBV7-2 with TRBJ1-4; D not resolved. Deletions cut 2 bases from V and 0 bases from J, with 10 bases between. The CDR3 runs 16 residues. CDR1 and CDR2 from the germline V gene are SGHTA and FQGNSA. The CDR3 DNA is TGTGCCAGCAGCTTATCCTCGGGTACAACTAATGAAAAACTGTTTTTT. Translation gives CASSLSSGTTNEKLFF.